This entry describes one TCR beta chain. Its target is unknown. V was shortened by 4 bases and J by 5 bases, with 18 bases between the two germline ends. The germline V gene has CDR1 SGHNT and CDR2 YYREEE (reference sequence). The CDR3 contains 15 residues. These data come from a study of cytomegalovirus exposure and HLA in healthy donors. In the PCR, 60 Vbeta and 13 Jbeta primers were used. This table comes from immunoSEQ multiplex PCR, and its TCRdb copy is limited to in-frame clones, with some not included. The data hold 60,000 to 75,000 clones, with around 72% observed a single time. The study, taken as a whole, reports: The authors considered a cluster of highly shared sequence variants likely to be a sequencing artifact. One variant, a missense change in DCLRE1C, was linked in a later analysis to TCR beta V- and J-gene trimming. According to an earlier analysis, most TCR beta V segments yielded productive rearrangements about 90% or about 30% of the time. In vitro data verified three CMV-associated chains as specific for CMV antigens.

The sequence was obtained from a woman in her 40s in good health and CMV-seropositive. The source material was PBMCs. The chain couples TRBV5-4 to TRBJ2-5; D might be TRBD2 (5 bases). The CDR3 nucleotides read TGTGCCAGCAGCAGGGTCGTCCGGGGTGAGGAGACCCAGTACTTC. Protein: CASSRVVRGEETQYF.